In this sample, the clone carrying this T cell receptor (beta chain) turned up a few times. What it binds is unknown. Scientists amplified the TCR beta CDR3 regions from RNA transcripts. Second-round multiplex PCR followed a first-round RT-PCR using HTBI primers. TCRdb reanalysed the multiplex PCR reads using MiXCR and keeps one entry per CDR3 protein. The table shows a few hundred thousand distinct CDR3 sequences, with 35% to 40% occurring only once. Aged 18 to 65, hyperthyroidism patients had been newly diagnosed, with under 2 months' duration. The data derive from a study of Graves' ophthalmopathy and Graves' hyperthyroidism. Study as a whole: Hyperthyroidism showing no ophthalmopathy within 18 months of follow-up was stable. Regarding the study as a whole: Most expanded thyroid clonotypes above 0.001 frequency also appeared in blood.

CDR3 length: 13 residues. Deletions cut 5 bases from V and 7 bases from J, with 15 bases between. Germline V gives CDR1 SQVTM, CDR2 ANQGSEA. The sample comprised peripheral blood or thyroid tissue (not recorded which). This TCR derives from an adult man with Graves' hyperthyroidism. This chain connects TRBV29-1 to TRBJ1-3; D unresolved. CDR3 coding DNA: TGCAGCGTTTTTTTTCCTTCCGCGAACACCATATATTTT. Protein sequence: CSVFFPSANTIYF.